The present TCR beta chain was sequenced within a study of blood T cells in healthy people across ages. Study-wide results and caveats: With unsorted PBMCs, a conclusive comparison of naive versus antigen-experienced cells was not possible.

V shed 4 bases and J shed 3 bases, with 17 bases lying between them. The CDR3 spans 15 residues. Germline-derived CDR1 and CDR2 are SGHRS and YFSETQ. Primers used in a second PCR of about 7 to 12 cycles were a sample-barcoded 5' primer and a J-beta primer mix. Every cDNA molecule carried a tag from a template-switch adaptor bearing 12 random nucleotides. TCRdb re-analysed the 5' RACE reads in MiXCR, keeping a single row per CDR3 protein. The repertoire holds under 2,000,000 distinct CDR3 sequences, with around half as singletons. This clonotype came up a few times. Antigen specificity is unknown. Specimen: blood. The chain couples TRBV5-1 to TRBJ2-7; TRBD1 is a possible D gene (7 bases). The sequence was collected from a woman aged 40 to 50 in good health. CDR3 DNA: TGCGCCAGCAGCCCCGGGGGACAGCCGCACTACGAGCAGTACTTC. Residues: CASSPGGQPHYEQYF. Combining the CDR3 with reference TRBV5-1 and TRBJ2-7 gives the whole variable domain KAGVTQTPRYLIKTRGQQVTLSCSPISGHRSVSWYQQTPGQGLQFLFEYFSETQRNKGNFPGRFSGRQFSNSRSEMNVSTLELGDSALYLCASSPGGQPHYEQYFGPGTRLTVT.